This T cell receptor beta chain emerged from a study of early T cells in non-severe SARS-CoV-2 infection. Study at large: Chains were unpaired, as sequencing was done on bulk RNA from unsorted whole blood. General study findings and limits: VDJdb-based annotation leaned toward anti-spike CD8 responses and missed private and CD4 specificities.

Trimming took off 2 bases at V and 5 bases at J, with 10 bases between the two ends. This CDR3 is built from 12 residues. Germline V gives CDR1 SQVTM, CDR2 ANQGSEA. Ten or more counts support this clonotype. What it recognizes is unknown. Molecules of cDNA were individually given unique molecular identifiers that were attached to them. TCRdb reprocessed the 5' RACE reads via MiXCR and lists one record per CDR3 protein. The sample has roughly 56,000 distinct CDR3 sequences; roughly 8% are singletons. The genes are TRBV29-1 and TRBJ2-7; no definite D call. The receptor was isolated from an adult who was a healthcare worker with PCR-confirmed SARS-CoV-2 infection or an uninfected control (not recorded which). Sequencing used whole blood. In nucleotides, the CDR3 is TGCAGCGTTGAAAAAACAGAAGACGAGCAGTACTTC. Its protein is CSVEKTEDEQYF.